This note documents a single T cell receptor beta chain sequence. The antigen it recognizes is unknown. One base away there is no much larger clone; base qualities are not given. Survey-level immunoSEQ TCR-beta sequencing was performed on DNA from CEF-cultured naive and memory CD4+ T cells. Concerning the study's data processing: During preprocessing, nonproductive sequences were discarded, as were any CDR3s that did not begin with C, did not end with F or W, or were shorter than 7 amino acids. Antigen-specific clonotypes were called with the MANAFEST web app, based on expansion relative to reference and other culture wells. A clone was considered positive if the clone showed significant expansion compared with the reference culture in 2 of 3 replicate wells at an FDR below 0.05. A further requirement for positive clones was significant expansion compared with all other tandem wells, along with an odds ratio above 5. Cultured and uncultured naive and memory CD4+ repertoires were searched for previously identified spike- and CEF-reactive CDR3s. CDR3 homology was measured as pairwise Levenshtein distance, computed with the stringdist R package after trimming three terminal residues from each end. This is the immuneACCESS table as TCRdb keeps it, with only in-frame sequences that have V and J called. A part of the clones is gone; compared with another copy, unresolved V genes explain less than half, and the rest is unexplained. V and J calls and clone size are those listed in that table; D and trimming were worked out from the DNA. This sample is represented by about 37,000 clones; approximately 81% of them were singletons. The ten largest clones represent around 4.8% of the sample.

This sample is part of a study of CD4 T cells in relation to SARS-CoV-2 and coronaviruses (dated by TCRdb to about 2021). About the full investigation: In the ViraFEST assay, PBMCs were cultured with antigen for about eleven days, after which TCR beta CDR3s were sequenced to identify antigen-specific clonal expansions. At the level of individual TCR clonotypes, the study measured memory CD4+ T cell crossreactivity between SARS-CoV-2 spike protein and common cold coronavirus spike proteins. A different TCR-beta assay, based on Illumina, was used to sequence expansion assays from other donors in the study. Among the approximately 12 convalescent patients, 8 males and 4 females were included, and two of the subjects were Hispanic. Patient-derived lymphoblastoid cell lines were used to map the HLA restriction of shared crossreactive spike epitopes. Samples from a few pre-COVID donors and the naive versus memory experiments were sequenced with the Adaptive Biotechnologies TCR-sequencing kit; other data were Illumina-based. Across all 12 patients in the convalescent cohort, the median age was around 40 years, with a range of about 21 to 80 years.

Here is what the overall study found, with its caveats: Naive versus memory sequencing indicated that memory recall responses, rather than primary responses primed during culture, are detected by the assay. The study was constrained by small numbers of patients and of tested TCRs. Crossreactivity analysis was centred on spike protein, so crossreactivity against other viral proteins was not assessed. Because no donor provided both pre-pandemic and post-infection samples, tracing the source of pre-existing responses was limited. Significantly weaker SARS-CoV-2-driven expansion was shown by crossreactive clones than by monoreactive clones, consistent with antigenic imprinting. Memory CD4+ clonotypes crossrecognizing SARS-CoV-2 and at least one common cold coronavirus spike were found in around 65% of donors.

The germline V gene sets CDR1 to KGHSH and CDR2 to LQKENI. V gives up 1 base and J gives up 2 bases, and the segment between their germline ends measures 18 bases. The CDR3, cysteine through phenylalanine, is 18 amino acids long. Only the CDR3 part of the read is kept: 54 bases, read in frame from the first base. Naive and memory CD4+ T cells were separated from cryopreserved PBMCs by CD4 enrichment followed by EasySep naive CD4+ T cell enrichment. For around 11 days, roughly 100,000 sorted naive or memory CD4+ T cells were cultured together with CEF peptides and T cell-depleted PBMCs at a 1:1 ratio. Each peptide culture condition was generally run in triplicate replicate wells. PBMCs were isolated from leukapheresis product or whole blood by Ficoll-Paque PLUS gradient centrifugation. PBMCs were either cryopreserved at -140°C or used fresh in the expansion assay. The QIAamp Micro DNA Kit was used to extract genomic DNA from the CD4+ T cells.

The TCR sequence derives from an adult with COVID-19. The sample taken for sequencing was naive CD4+ T cells from PBMCs, cultured in vitro. According to the study, the label for this sample's cell subset or site signals: naive CD4+ T cells isolated by negative enrichment. Here the chain combines TRBV18 and TRBJ1-5; the D gene is perhaps TRBD1, on 6 matching bases. The DNA is as follows: TGTGCCAGCTCACCACGGGGTGAAGGGGGGTTTGGCAATCAGCCCCAGCATTTT. It translates as CASSPRGEGGFGNQPQHF.